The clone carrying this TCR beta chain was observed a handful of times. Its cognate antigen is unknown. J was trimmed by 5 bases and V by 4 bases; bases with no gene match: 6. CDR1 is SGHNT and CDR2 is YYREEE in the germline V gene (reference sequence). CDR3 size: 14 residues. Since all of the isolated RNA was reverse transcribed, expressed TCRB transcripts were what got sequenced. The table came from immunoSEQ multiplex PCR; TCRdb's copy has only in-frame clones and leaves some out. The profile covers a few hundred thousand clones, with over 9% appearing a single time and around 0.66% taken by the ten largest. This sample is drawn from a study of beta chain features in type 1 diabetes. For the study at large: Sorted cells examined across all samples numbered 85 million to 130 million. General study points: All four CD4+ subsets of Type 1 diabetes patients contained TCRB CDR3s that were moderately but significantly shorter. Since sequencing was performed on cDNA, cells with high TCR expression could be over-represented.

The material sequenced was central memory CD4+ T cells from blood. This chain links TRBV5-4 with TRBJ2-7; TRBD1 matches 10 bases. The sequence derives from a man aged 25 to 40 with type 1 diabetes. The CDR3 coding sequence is TGTGCCAGCAGCCTCTGGACAGGGGGGAACGAGCAGTACTTC. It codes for CASSLWTGGNEQYF.